This T cell receptor beta chain comes out of a study of T cells after yellow fever vaccination. As for the study in general: Preparation used SMART-Seq v4 Ultra Low Input for the low-cell-number fractions. Study conclusions and caveats: On re-exposure, the response was weaker but peaked faster, at day 5 versus 15. A small proportion of clonotypes was detected in both the CD4 and CD8 compartments.

From the 5' RACE reads, TCRdb called clonotypes with MiXCR, one entry per CDR3 protein. The table lists 450,000 to 550,000 distinct CDR3 sequences, less than 20% of them singletons, with around 15% in the top ten. This clonotype has only a few counts. The antigen is not known. There are 15 residues in the CDR3. V shed 3 bases, J shed 3 bases, and the junction held 6 bases outside the gene matches. This chain connects TRBV5-7 to TRBJ2-7; TRBD2 agrees at 10 bases. TRBV5-7 is identified as an open reading frame with a role that is uncertain. The receptor was isolated from a man aged 25-40 years who received the YFV17D yellow fever vaccine. Sequences were derived from PBMCs, sampled 15 days after the yellow fever booster vaccination. The chain's CDR3 is CASSWGLATIYEQYF. The CDR3 DNA is TGTGCCAGCAGCTGGGGACTAGCGACGATCTACGAGCAGTACTTC.